This T cell receptor (beta chain) emerged from a study of T-cell reconstitution after alpha-beta-depleted transplantation in children. A few counts support this clonotype. Using unique molecular identifiers, the investigators prepared the TCRbeta library. TCRdb redid the calling of the PCR reads with MiXCR, one entry per CDR3 protein. The table records about 72,000 distinct CDR3 sequences, 7% to 8% of them present only once. V was shortened by 1 base and J by 1 base, with 10 bases between the two germline ends. Germline CDR1 reads MNHNS; CDR2 reads SASEGT. This CDR3 contains 15 residues. The chain carries TRBV6-1 and TRBJ2-5, with a possible D match to TRBD1 (5 bases). The TCR comes from a human donor who donated a stem cell graft to a child with acute lymphoblastic leukemia. Sequences were derived from PBMCs from the stem cell graft donor, sampled from the stem cell graft. The DNA for the CDR3 is TGTGCCAGCAGTGAAGAAAGGGGCAGCCAAGAGACCCAGTACTTC. As protein: CASSEERGSQETQYF.